This T cell receptor (beta chain) was retrieved from a study of T-cell memory formation after mild COVID-19. The study's findings and limits: The SARS-CoV-2 specificity of second-wave clones reaching peak at day 37 remained unverified. Most CD4+ clones that shrank were in CM and EM, while CD8+ ones turned up in EMRA. Some clones that responded turned up in pre-infection memory, which suggests that cross-reactive memory joined in.

TCRdb re-called the 5' RACE reads through MiXCR, storing one row per CDR3 protein. The table has roughly 110,000 distinct CDR3 sequences, about an eighth seen once; the top ten hold 35% to 50%. This clonotype was observed many times. No antigen is known for it. Germline V lookup: CDR1 ENHRY, CDR2 SYGVKD. The CDR3 has 14 amino acids. J gave up 6 bases and V 6 bases, and 9 bases lay outside the gene matches. The sample comprised PBMCs or a T cell subset sorted from them (not recorded which). The receptor's source is a man younger than 35 who had mild COVID-19 (a few samples of this study predate the infection). Cell type and time point are not known. The chain carries TRBV10-3 and TRBJ2-5, with 8 nucleotides matching TRBD1. CDR3 amino acids: CAIRTTGDVQTQYF. In nucleotides, the CDR3 is TGTGCCATCAGGACGACAGGGGATGTACAGACCCAGTACTTC.